Below, 6 T cell receptor beta chains from the same sample are listed, as sequenced in a study of CD8 T cells in ankylosing spondylitis. In TCRdb, the 5' RACE reads were re-called with MiXCR into one record per CDR3 protein. The sample yields roughly 170,000 distinct CDR3 sequences, 9.8% seen once. Sequences were obtained from blood, either unsorted or a sorted T cell fraction (not recorded which). The receptors derive from a female donor with ankylosing spondylitis or in good health (not recorded which).

The chain is built from TRBV27 and TRBJ2-7, with 11 bases aligning to TRBD2. Trimming at V came to 6 bases and at J to 6 bases, leaving 19 bases not matched to a gene. This CDR3 region has 18 residues. Germline CDR1 MNHEY, CDR2 SMNVEV (reference sequence). CDR3 residues: CASRHHPGRTSGPGEQYF. Written as DNA, the CDR3 is TGTGCCAGCAGACACCATCCCGGAAGGACTAGCGGGCCCGGCGAGCAGTACTTC.

V gene TRBV6-1 combines with J gene TRBJ1-5; no clear D gene. Trimming stripped 3 bases from V and 5 bases from J, with 5 bases between. The CDR3 is 12 residues long. CDR1 and CDR2 from the germline V gene are MNHNS and SASEGT. Written as DNA, the CDR3 is TGTGCCAGCAGTGACGAGTATCAGCCCCAGCATTTT. It specifies CASSDEYQPQHF.

The chain is built from TRBV29-1 and TRBJ2-7; D is possibly TRBD2 (5 bases). The germline V and J ends were trimmed by 1 base and 2 bases, with 6 bases remaining between them. The CDR3 extends over 12 amino acids. The germline V gene has CDR1 SQVTM and CDR2 ANQGSEA. The CDR3 region is CSVEAGTYEQYF. CDR3 sequence (DNA): TGCAGCGTTGAAGCGGGAACCTACGAGCAGTACTTC.

The chain recombines TRBV5-1 with TRBJ2-3; no definite D call. Trimming pared 2 bases from V and 0 bases from J, leaving 10 bases between. Germline assignment: CDR1 SGHRS and CDR2 YFSETQ. The CDR3 loop spans 15 amino acids. CDR3 amino acids: CASSFGYSSTDTQYF. DNA for the CDR3: TGCGCCAGCAGCTTTGGGTACTCTAGCACAGATACGCAGTATTTT.

The rearrangement uses TRBV19 and TRBJ2-7; D gene ambiguous. V was cut by 7 bases and J by 6 bases, with 16 bases left in between. The germline gives CDR1 LNHDA, CDR2 SQIVND (reference sequence). The CDR3 has 13 amino acids. CDR3 in amino acids: CASIGPAMGEQYF. For the CDR3, the DNA is TGTGCCAGTATCGGTCCGGCTATGGGCGAGCAGTACTTC.

The chain has TRBV12-3 or TRBV12-4 and TRBJ2-3, with D possibly matching TRBD2 (6 bases). The CDR3 has 15 residues. Deletions cut 3 bases from V and 0 bases from J, with 10 bases between. For the CDR3, the DNA is TGTGCCAGCAGTTTTGGTCGGGGGAGCACAGATACGCAGTATTTT. Translated: CASSFGRGSTDTQYF.